This TCR beta chain originates from a study of cytomegalovirus exposure and HLA in healthy donors. This clone was detected only a few times. Vbeta (60) and Jbeta (13) primers were used in the PCR. The data were produced by immunoSEQ multiplex PCR, yet TCRdb's version contains in-frame clones alone and is incomplete. The table lists around 140,000 clones, around 9% of them singletons. V lost 4 bases to trimming and J lost 3 bases; unmatched junction nucleotides: 8. The germline V gene encodes CDR1 MNHNS and CDR2 SASEGT. This CDR3 spans 15 amino acids. The chain has TRBV6-1 and TRBJ1-1; the match to TRBD1 covers 7 bases. The sequence was obtained from a woman aged 40 to 55 in good health and CMV-seropositive. Sequencing was performed on PBMCs. The CDR3 DNA reads TGTGCCAGCAGTGCGCTGACAGGGCCGGACACTGAAGCTTTCTTT. Its translation is CASSALTGPDTEAFF.